The rows below give T cell receptor beta chains drawn from one sample of a study of Ad26.COV2.S vaccination and SARS-CoV-2 variants. The data were produced by immunoSEQ multiplex PCR, yet TCRdb's version contains in-frame clones alone and is incomplete. The data hold some 520,000 clones, with approximately 90% observed a single time. The sample was peripheral blood, taken in a trial of Ad26.COV2.S vaccine versus placebo. Source of these receptors: a person between 18 and 65 years old who received the Ad26.COV2.S COVID-19 vaccine or a placebo. CDR3s include the opening cysteine and the closing phenylalanine or tryptophan.

CDR3aa: CASSLDGETQYF; v_gene: TRBV5-1; j_gene: TRBJ2-5
CDR3aa: CASSHRQGIPAQETQYF; v_gene: TRBV27; j_gene: TRBJ2-5
CDR3aa: CASSELGTGAWTDTQYF; v_gene: TRBV11-2; j_gene: TRBJ2-3
CDR3aa: CAWRGQGTLRAEQYF; v_gene: TRBV30; j_gene: TRBJ2-7
CDR3aa: CASSYSTGTEAFF; v_gene: TRBV6-2/TRBV6-3; j_gene: TRBJ1-1
CDR3aa: CATTEGTGRMAQHF; v_gene: TRBV19; j_gene: TRBJ1-5
CDR3aa: CASSYNLATGELFF; v_gene: TRBV6-5; j_gene: TRBJ2-2
CDR3aa: CASSRGAGNEQFF; v_gene: TRBV3-1/TRBV3-2; j_gene: TRBJ2-1
CDR3aa: CASSPELDTGELFF; v_gene: TRBV6-5; j_gene: TRBJ2-2
CDR3aa: CASTLVAASAGANVLTF; v_gene: TRBV27; j_gene: TRBJ2-6
CDR3aa: CASSLMFSAPTSYNEQFF; v_gene: TRBV11-2; j_gene: TRBJ2-1
CDR3aa: CASSLGANYGYTF; v_gene: TRBV11-2; j_gene: TRBJ1-2